A selection of T cell receptor beta chains follows, all from one sample in a study of identifying expanded T cells in peripheral blood. The table came from immunoSEQ multiplex PCR; TCRdb's copy has only in-frame clones and leaves some out. Of 95,000 to 100,000 clones in the sample, around nine tenths were seen once. Material: blood. All receptors come from a person aged 18 to 75 in good health. The CDR3 runs from the conserved cysteine through the conserved F or W. D genes are given only for firm matches. Part of the rows lack a size; the others show once, few, many or a class for expanded clones.

d_gene: .
j_gene: TRBJ1-6
v_gene: TRBV5-4
abundance: .
CDR3nt: TGTGCCAGCAGCTTGGAATGGGGAGGGAATTCACCCCTCCACTTT
CDR3aa: CASSLEWGGNSPLHF

d_gene: .
j_gene: TRBJ2-5
v_gene: TRBV5-1
abundance: .
CDR3nt: TGCGCCAGCAGCTTTGCGGGCCCCCTCCAAGAGACCCAGTACTTC
CDR3aa: CASSFAGPLQETQYF

d_gene: .
j_gene: TRBJ1-1
v_gene: TRBV5-3
abundance: once
CDR3nt: TGTGCCAGAAGCTTTCCTCGCGGCACTGAAGCTTTCTTT
CDR3aa: CARSFPRGTEAFF

d_gene: TRBD1
j_gene: TRBJ2-2
v_gene: TRBV5-1
abundance: .
CDR3nt: TGCGCCAGCAGCTCGTGGACAGGGAGCACCGGGGAGCTGTTTTTT
CDR3aa: CASSSWTGSTGELFF

d_gene: TRBD2
j_gene: TRBJ2-3
v_gene: TRBV11-1
abundance: .
CDR3nt: TGTGCCAGCAGCTTTGGACTAGCCCCAGATACGCAGTATTTT
CDR3aa: CASSFGLAPDTQYF

d_gene: .
j_gene: TRBJ1-2
v_gene: TRBV2
abundance: .
CDR3nt: TGTGCCAGCAGGGCGAGGGGGGGGTACTATGGCTACACCTTC
CDR3aa: CASRARGGYYGYTF

d_gene: .
j_gene: TRBJ1-4
v_gene: TRBV6-5
abundance: once
CDR3nt: TGTGCCAGCAGTTACTGGGCCGGGAATGAAAAACTGTTTTTT
CDR3aa: CASSYWAGNEKLFF

d_gene: .
j_gene: TRBJ2-7
v_gene: TRBV28
abundance: .
CDR3nt: TGTGCCAGCAGCTTAACCCTATGGAGGGCTGGGGGTGGTGAGCAGTACTTC
CDR3aa: CASSLTLWRAGGGEQYF

d_gene: .
j_gene: TRBJ1-1
v_gene: TRBV6-6
abundance: once
CDR3nt: TGTGCCAGCAGTACCCAAACCAGGGGACCGAACACTGAAGCTTTCTTT
CDR3aa: CASSTQTRGPNTEAFF

d_gene: .
j_gene: TRBJ2-7
v_gene: TRBV5-7
abundance: .
CDR3nt: TGTGCCAGCAGCTTGAGGGTCTTGGAGCAGTACTTC
CDR3aa: CASSLRVLEQYF

d_gene: .
j_gene: TRBJ2-6
v_gene: TRBV7-2
abundance: .
CDR3nt: TGTGCCAGCAGCTACCAAGCGGGTGTGATCTCTGGGGCCAACGTCCTGACTTTC
CDR3aa: CASSYQAGVISGANVLTF

d_gene: .
j_gene: TRBJ1-5
v_gene: TRBV6-1
abundance: .
CDR3nt: TGTGCCAGCAGTGAAGCCCTACGGCAGCCCCAGCATTTT
CDR3aa: CASSEALRQPQHF

d_gene: TRBD2
j_gene: TRBJ2-3
v_gene: TRBV28
abundance: .
CDR3nt: TGTGCCAGCAGTTCTCCGGGGGGTACGCAGTATTTT
CDR3aa: CASSSPGGTQYF

d_gene: .
j_gene: TRBJ2-1
v_gene: TRBV5-8
abundance: .
CDR3nt: TGTGCCAGCAGCTTGGATCTCGACAATGAGCAGTTCTTC
CDR3aa: CASSLDLDNEQFF

d_gene: TRBD1
j_gene: TRBJ2-5
v_gene: TRBV2
abundance: .
CDR3nt: TGTGCCAGCAGGGGGACAGGGGAAGGGACCCAGTACTTC
CDR3aa: CASRGTGEGTQYF

d_gene: TRBD2
j_gene: TRBJ2-7
v_gene: TRBV6-5
abundance: once
CDR3nt: TGTGCCAGCAGTTACTCTACTAGCGGAAACTACGAGCAGTACTTC
CDR3aa: CASSYSTSGNYEQYF

d_gene: .
j_gene: TRBJ2-7
v_gene: TRBV19
abundance: .
CDR3nt: TGTGCCAGTAGTATGGGAGCCGGGAACTACGAGCAGTACTTC
CDR3aa: CASSMGAGNYEQYF

d_gene: .
j_gene: TRBJ2-5
v_gene: TRBV5-1
abundance: .
CDR3nt: TGCGCCAGCAGCTTGCAAACTAGCTCCGAGACCCAGTACTTC
CDR3aa: CASSLQTSSETQYF

d_gene: .
j_gene: TRBJ2-3
v_gene: TRBV5-1
abundance: .
CDR3nt: TGCGCCAGCAGCTTGGTATCAGTGGAGACAGATACGCAGTATTTT
CDR3aa: CASSLVSVETDTQYF

d_gene: TRBD1
j_gene: TRBJ2-7
v_gene: TRBV18
abundance: .
CDR3nt: TGTGCCAGCTCACCGGGACAGGGTCGCGACGAGCAGTACTTC
CDR3aa: CASSPGQGRDEQYF

d_gene: .
j_gene: TRBJ2-7
v_gene: TRBV13
abundance: once
CDR3nt: TGTGCCAGCAGCTCGGACAACTACGAGCAGTACTTC
CDR3aa: CASSSDNYEQYF

d_gene: .
j_gene: TRBJ1-2
v_gene: TRBV4-3
abundance: few
CDR3nt: TGCGCCAGCAGCCAAGGACGGAGTAACTATGGCTACACCTTC
CDR3aa: CASSQGRSNYGYTF

d_gene: .
j_gene: TRBJ1-3
v_gene: TRBV5-6
abundance: .
CDR3nt: TGTGCCAGCAGCTTGGGCCTAGAGGCGTCTGGAAACACCATATATTTT
CDR3aa: CASSLGLEASGNTIYF

d_gene: TRBD1
j_gene: TRBJ1-2
v_gene: TRBV28
abundance: few
CDR3nt: TGTGCCAGCAGCCAGGGGGATGGCTACACCTTC
CDR3aa: CASSQGDGYTF

d_gene: TRBD2
j_gene: TRBJ2-3
v_gene: TRBV6-6
abundance: once
CDR3nt: TGTGCCAGCAGTGTTAGCGGGGACGGCACAGATACGCAGTATTTT
CDR3aa: CASSVSGDGTDTQYF

d_gene: TRBD1
j_gene: TRBJ2-6
v_gene: TRBV7-7
abundance: .
CDR3nt: TGTGCCAGCAGCCCGAGGAGGACAGGGGCTGGGGCCAACGTCCTGACTTTC
CDR3aa: CASSPRRTGAGANVLTF

d_gene: .
j_gene: TRBJ2-5
v_gene: TRBV7-6
abundance: .
CDR3nt: TGTGCCAGCAGCTTATTGTCCCGCCAGCCACCGGGCCAGTACTTC
CDR3aa: CASSLLSRQPPGQYF

d_gene: .
j_gene: TRBJ1-6
v_gene: TRBV28
abundance: few
CDR3nt: TGTGCCACCAGCGTGCGCCCCGATTCACCCCTCCACTTT
CDR3aa: CATSVRPDSPLHF

d_gene: .
j_gene: TRBJ1-3
v_gene: TRBV18
abundance: .
CDR3nt: TGTGCCAGCTCATCTTCGACGGGTTTCCGGAACACCATATATTTT
CDR3aa: CASSSSTGFRNTIYF

d_gene: .
j_gene: TRBJ1-1
v_gene: TRBV19
abundance: .
CDR3nt: TGTGCCAGTAGTATTTTGGGGGACTGGGATCCTTTGTGGCCGATGAACACTGAAGCTTTCTTT
CDR3aa: CASSILGDWDPLWPMNTEAFF

d_gene: .
j_gene: TRBJ2-5
v_gene: TRBV6-5
abundance: .
CDR3nt: TGTGCCAGCTACGGGGACCAAGAGACCCAGTACTTC
CDR3aa: CASYGDQETQYF

d_gene: .
j_gene: TRBJ1-6
v_gene: TRBV5-1
abundance: few
CDR3nt: TGCGCCAGCAGCCTGGGGGCGGGAGGAAATTCACCCCTCCACTTT
CDR3aa: CASSLGAGGNSPLHF

d_gene: TRBD1
j_gene: TRBJ1-2
v_gene: TRBV28
abundance: .
CDR3nt: TGTGCCAGCACCCCCCCAGTCTCCGGACAGGGGGCTAGGGGCTACACCTTC
CDR3aa: CASTPPVSGQGARGYTF

d_gene: TRBD1
j_gene: TRBJ2-5
v_gene: TRBV7-9
abundance: .
CDR3nt: TGTGCCAGCAGCCCCGCTCGGACAGGGTTTTCGGAGACCCAGTACTTC
CDR3aa: CASSPARTGFSETQYF

d_gene: TRBD2
j_gene: TRBJ2-4
v_gene: TRBV11-2
abundance: .
CDR3nt: TGTGCCAGCAGTCCGCGGGGGGCTGGGAAAAACATTCAGTACTTC
CDR3aa: CASSPRGAGKNIQYF

d_gene: TRBD2
j_gene: TRBJ2-7
v_gene: TRBV2
abundance: once
CDR3nt: TGTGCCAGCTATGGGTCTGCGGGGGGCCCCTACGAGCAGTACTTC
CDR3aa: CASYGSAGGPYEQYF

d_gene: .
j_gene: TRBJ1-3
v_gene: TRBV4-3
abundance: .
CDR3nt: TGCGCCAGCAGCCAAGTTCTCCCGCAGGGCTTCTCTGGAAACACCATATATTTT
CDR3aa: CASSQVLPQGFSGNTIYF

d_gene: .
j_gene: TRBJ1-4
v_gene: TRBV27
abundance: .
CDR3nt: TGTGCCAGCAGAGCACCGGGGGGGAGTGAAAAACTGTTTTTT
CDR3aa: CASRAPGGSEKLFF

d_gene: TRBD1
j_gene: TRBJ2-3
v_gene: TRBV7-2
abundance: once
CDR3nt: TGTGCCAGCAGCTGGGGAATGGGACAGGTCCCACTTAGTACAGATACGCAGTATTTT
CDR3aa: CASSWGMGQVPLSTDTQYF

d_gene: .
j_gene: TRBJ1-1
v_gene: TRBV5-1
abundance: .
CDR3nt: TGCGCCAGCAGGGAAAACACTGAAGCTTTCTTT
CDR3aa: CASRENTEAFF

d_gene: TRBD1
j_gene: TRBJ2-7
v_gene: TRBV6-5
abundance: few
CDR3nt: TGTGCCAGCAGTTACTGGACAGGGAACGAGCAGTACTTC
CDR3aa: CASSYWTGNEQYF

d_gene: TRBD1
j_gene: TRBJ2-5
v_gene: TRBV27
abundance: .
CDR3nt: TGTGCCAGCAGCTTGGACAGGGTAGCGGAGACCCAGTACTTC
CDR3aa: CASSLDRVAETQYF

d_gene: .
j_gene: TRBJ1-4
v_gene: TRBV30
abundance: .
CDR3nt: TGTGCCTGGAGTAGGCAGCAGTATGAAAAACTGTTTTTT
CDR3aa: CAWSRQQYEKLFF

d_gene: TRBD1
j_gene: TRBJ1-2
v_gene: TRBV18
abundance: .
CDR3nt: TGTGCCAGCTCACCCACGGGACAGGCACACTATGGCTACACCTTC
CDR3aa: CASSPTGQAHYGYTF

d_gene: .
j_gene: TRBJ2-6
v_gene: TRBV7-2
abundance: .
CDR3nt: TGTGCCAGCAGCTATACAGGGAACTCTGGGGCCAACGTCCTGACTTTC
CDR3aa: CASSYTGNSGANVLTF

d_gene: .
j_gene: TRBJ2-7
v_gene: TRBV28
abundance: .
CDR3nt: TGTGCCAGCACCCTGGGGGGCCAACCCTACGAGCAGTACTTC
CDR3aa: CASTLGGQPYEQYF

d_gene: .
j_gene: TRBJ2-2
v_gene: TRBV7-2
abundance: .
CDR3nt: TGTGCCAGCAGTCTTAACACCGGGGAGCTGTTTTTT
CDR3aa: CASSLNTGELFF

d_gene: TRBD1
j_gene: TRBJ1-5
v_gene: TRBV27
abundance: .
CDR3nt: TGTGCCAGCAGTTTGGACAGGGGGTATCAGCCCCAGCATTTT
CDR3aa: CASSLDRGYQPQHF

d_gene: .
j_gene: TRBJ2-5
v_gene: TRBV6-5
abundance: .
CDR3nt: TGTGCCAGCAGTTACTATTCAGGGGTCCAAGAGACCCAGTACTTC
CDR3aa: CASSYYSGVQETQYF

d_gene: .
j_gene: TRBJ1-3
v_gene: TRBV28
abundance: .
CDR3nt: TGTGCCAGCAGTTTGCCGACAGGCCGTAGCTCTGGAAACACCATATATTTT
CDR3aa: CASSLPTGRSSGNTIYF

d_gene: .
j_gene: TRBJ1-4
v_gene: TRBV4-2
abundance: .
CDR3nt: TGTGCCAGCAGCCAAGCATCCCCGACCAATGAAAAACTGTTTTTT
CDR3aa: CASSQASPTNEKLFF

d_gene: .
j_gene: TRBJ2-7
v_gene: TRBV2
abundance: .
CDR3nt: TGTGCCAGAGGGGGGGATGACTCCTACGAGCAGTACTTC
CDR3aa: CARGGDDSYEQYF

d_gene: .
j_gene: TRBJ1-2
v_gene: TRBV2
abundance: .
CDR3nt: TGTGCCAGCAGTGAATATGGGGGGGTCTTTGGCTACACCTTC
CDR3aa: CASSEYGGVFGYTF